This is a list of T cell receptor beta chains from one sample in a study of T cell repertoires in cytomegalovirus infection. In TCRdb, the reads were re-called with MiXCR into one record per CDR3 protein. The profile covers about 340,000 distinct CDR3 sequences, with 25% to 30% appearing a single time and 20% taken by the ten largest. No antigen has been identified for these receptors. This sample comprised cultured PBMCs, obtained from culture after CMV antigen stimulation. The receptors were sampled from a human donor in good health (CMV status not recorded). Some clones in this sample may be carry-over from other donors' samples. Both conserved end residues are part of each CDR3. The order of the fields is clone size, CDR3 length, D gene, V gene, J gene, CDR3 DNA, CDR3 protein. A D gene is named only where the DNA matches it firmly. Some rows mark clone size as missing; the rest say once, few, many or name a class of expanded clone.

NA	14	NA	TRBV20-1	TRBJ1-1	TGCAGTGCTCTCGGATCGTGGATGAACACTGAAGCTTTCTTT	CSALGSWMNTEAFF
NA	15	NA	TRBV19	TRBJ1-2	TGTGCCAGTACGGTAGGGTGGAAAGCTAACTATGGCTACACCTTC	CASTVGWKANYGYTF
NA	15	TRBD1	TRBV6-5	TRBJ1-2	TGTGCCAGCAGTTACCGACGGACAGGAATTTATGGCTACACCTTC	CASSYRRTGIYGYTF
few	14	NA	TRBV28	TRBJ1-2	TGTGCCAGCAGTACTCTTGTACTGAACTATGGCTACACCTTC	CASSTLVLNYGYTF
NA	13	TRBD2	TRBV30	TRBJ2-7	TGTGCCGCCAGGTCTAGCGGAAACTACGAGCAGTACTTC	CAARSSGNYEQYF
few	15	NA	TRBV25-1	TRBJ1-2	TGTGCCAGCAGTGAATCGGCAGGGGCCCTTTATGGCTACACCTTC	CASSESAGALYGYTF
NA	15	TRBD1	TRBV5-1	TRBJ1-1	TGCGCCAGCAGCTTGGAGCAGGGGGTGAACACTGAAGCTTTCTTT	CASSLEQGVNTEAFF
NA	13	NA	TRBV20-1	TRBJ1-5	TGCAGTGCTAGAGAGCGGACCGATCAGCCCCAGCATTTT	CSARERTDQPQHF
NA	17	TRBD1	TRBV20-1	TRBJ1-4	TGCAGTGAGACAGGGTCCCACTACGGAACAACTAATGAAAAACTGTTTTTT	CSETGSHYGTTNEKLFF
NA	12	NA	TRBV29-1	TRBJ1-3	TGCAGCGTTGGGTCGGGGGTAGGCACCATATATTTT	CSVGSGVGTIYF
NA	12	NA	TRBV20-1	TRBJ1-2	TGCAGTGCCCCGCCGGGTGACTATGGCTACAACTTC	CSAPPGDYGYNF
few	14	NA	TRBV11-3	TRBJ2-1	TGTGCCAGCAGCTTAGATGATCCGGGGCATGAGCAGTTCTTC	CASSLDDPGHEQFF
few	17	TRBD1	TRBV28	TRBJ2-1	TGTGCCAGCAGTTTACCCCCCTCCGGGACAGACTACAATGAGCAGTTCTTC	CASSLPPSGTDYNEQFF
NA	16	NA	TRBV7-6	TRBJ1-3	TGTGCCAGCAGTTCGGTGGGACTGATCTCTGGAAACACCATATATTTT	CASSSVGLISGNTIYF
NA	15	NA	TRBV7-8	TRBJ1-5	TGTGCCAGCAGCTTAAGTGTTGGGGCTGATCAGCCCCAGCATTTT	CASSLSVGADQPQHF
NA	14	TRBD1	TRBV12-3/TRBV12-4	TRBJ1-1	TGTGCCAGCAGTAGGGACAGGGAATTCACTGAAGCTTTCTTT	CASSRDREFTEAFF
NA	16	NA	TRBV7-6	TRBJ1-1	TGTGCCAGCAGCTTAGCTGGGCTCGGGACGGGCACTGAAGCTTTCTTT	CASSLAGLGTGTEAFF
few	13	NA	TRBV20-1	TRBJ2-5	TGCAGTGCTGCCGGACTATTCAATGGGCCCCAGTACTTC	CSAAGLFNGPQYF
few	16	TRBD2	TRBV4-1	TRBJ2-7	TGCGCCAGCAGCCAAGATCGAACTAGCGGACGTTACGAGCAGTACTTC	CASSQDRTSGRYEQYF
NA	16	NA	TRBV19	TRBJ1-3	TGTGCCAGTAGAAACTGGAATGGGGAAGGAGGAAACACCATATATTTT	CASRNWNGEGGNTIYF
few	14	NA	TRBV3-1	TRBJ1-5	TGTGCCAGCAGCCAGGCTAGGGATGATCAGCCCCAGCATTTT	CASSQARDDQPQHF
many	13	NA	TRBV30	TRBJ1-5	TGTGCCTGGACAGGTAATAGCAATCAGCCCCAGCATTTT	CAWTGNSNQPQHF
NA	17	TRBD1	TRBV11-2	TRBJ1-1	TGTGCCAGCAGCTTAGCGCGACAGGGGGCCCGGAACACTGAAGCTTTCTTT	CASSLARQGARNTEAFF
NA	15	TRBD2	TRBV3-1	TRBJ2-2	TGTGCCAGCAGCCAAGGGACTAGCGGGAGCGGGGAGCTGTTTTTT	CASSQGTSGSGELFF
NA	14	TRBD2	TRBV28	TRBJ2-7	TGTGCCAGCAGTCCCCAAGCGGGAGTCCACGAGCAGTACTTC	CASSPQAGVHEQYF
NA	14	TRBD1	TRBV12-3/TRBV12-4	TRBJ1-2	TGTGCCAGCAGTATGACAGGGAAACTATCCGGCTACACCTTC	CASSMTGKLSGYTF
NA	13	NA	TRBV18	TRBJ1-2	TGTGCCAGCTCAGAAACCTCAAACTATGGCTACACCTTC	CASSETSNYGYTF
few	19	TRBD2	TRBV7-3	TRBJ2-3	TGTGCCAGCAGCCTCCTCCCCCGGACTAGAATTACTAGCACAGATACGCAGTATTTT	CASSLLPRTRITSTDTQYF
NA	15	NA	TRBV6-2/TRBV6-3	TRBJ1-1	TGTGCCAGCATCCCGAGGGGCAGGGGTAACACTGAAGCTTTCTTT	CASIPRGRGNTEAFF
once	15	TRBD2	TRBV2	TRBJ2-2	TGTGCCAGCAGTTCCGGGACTAGAGGCACCGGGGAGCTGTTTTTT	CASSSGTRGTGELFF
NA	13	NA	TRBV10-3	TRBJ1-1	TGTGCCATCAGTGAGCCGAGGCACACTGAAGCTTTCTTT	CAISEPRHTEAFF
NA	17	TRBD2	TRBV18	TRBJ2-5	TGTGCCAGCTCACCGCCATCCCTAGCGGTCCTAGGCGAGACCCAGTACTTC	CASSPPSLAVLGETQYF
few	15	TRBD1	TRBV28	TRBJ1-1	TGTGCCAGCAGCCAAGGACAGGGGATGAACACTGAAGCTTTCTTT	CASSQGQGMNTEAFF